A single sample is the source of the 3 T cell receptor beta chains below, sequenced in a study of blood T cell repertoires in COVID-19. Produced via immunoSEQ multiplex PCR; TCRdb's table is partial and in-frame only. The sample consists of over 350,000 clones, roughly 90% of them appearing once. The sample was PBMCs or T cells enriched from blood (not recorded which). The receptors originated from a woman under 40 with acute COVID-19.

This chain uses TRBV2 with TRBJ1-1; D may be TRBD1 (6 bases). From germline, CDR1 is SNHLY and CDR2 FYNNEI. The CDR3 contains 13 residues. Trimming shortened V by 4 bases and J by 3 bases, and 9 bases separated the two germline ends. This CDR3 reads CASSGQVHTEAFF. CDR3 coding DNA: TGTGCCAGCAGTGGACAGGTACACACTGAAGCTTTCTTT.

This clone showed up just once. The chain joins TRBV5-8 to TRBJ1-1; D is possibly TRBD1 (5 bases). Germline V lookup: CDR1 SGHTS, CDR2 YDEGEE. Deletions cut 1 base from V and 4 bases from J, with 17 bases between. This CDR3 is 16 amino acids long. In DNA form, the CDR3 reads TGTGCCAGCAGCTTGTGGGTTGGGGCCTTAGTCACTGAAGCTTTCTTT. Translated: CASSLWVGALVTEAFF.

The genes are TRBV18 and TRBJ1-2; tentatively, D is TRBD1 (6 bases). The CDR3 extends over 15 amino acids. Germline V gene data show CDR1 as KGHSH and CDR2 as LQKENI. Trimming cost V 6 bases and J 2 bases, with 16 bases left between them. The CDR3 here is CASSVNRASNYGYTF. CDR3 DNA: TGTGCCAGCTCTGTTAACAGGGCGTCGAACTATGGCTACACCTTC.